This T cell receptor beta chain was captured by sequencing in a study of blood T cell repertoires in COVID-19. The wider study: T cells, B-cell-depleted T cells, or PBMCs provided the cDNA or gDNA that served as material.

Generated by immunoSEQ multiplex PCR, the TCRdb table keeps only in-frame clones and is missing some. The table shows about 320,000 clones, with around 84% occurring only once. The study recruited people aged about 18 to 95 years across roughly 23 US areas. The sequence was collected from a young woman who had recovered from COVID-19. Sample: PBMCs or T cells enriched from blood (not recorded which).

The CDR3 protein is CASSLLAGGYNEQFF. The CDR3 region has the DNA TGTGCCAGCAGCCTACTAGCGGGGGGATACAATGAGCAGTTCTTC. V and J are TRBV14 and TRBJ2-1; 12 nucleotides align to TRBD2. The germline V gene has CDR1 SGHDN and CDR2 FVKESK. The CDR3 has 15 amino acids. The trim removed 4 bases at V and 4 bases at J, leaving 2 bases unmatched.